This TCR beta chain comes out of a study of CXCR3-negative and CXCR3-positive naive CD8 T cells. Germline V CDR1 and CDR2: MGHRA, YSYEKL. The CDR3 spans 12 residues. With about 300,000 cells each, the CD8+ T cell subsets were individually sorted in triplicate. TRB cDNA was prepared as libraries by UMI-labeled 5' RACE. Each CDR3 protein gets one entry in TCRdb, which reprocessed the 5' RACE reads and gives no DNA. There are some 120,000 distinct CDR3 sequences in the sample, with about 0.54% held by the top ten. As for this clonotype: Its antigen is as yet unknown.

The study, taken as a whole, reports: Diversity was high in both naive subsets and much lower in memory cells. CXCR3-positive naive cells carried more hydrophobic TRB CDR3s than CXCR3-negative naive cells did.

The sample comprised naive CXCR3+ CD8+ T cells from blood. Noted subset: CD45RO-CCR7+CD27+CD95- naive CD8+ T cells expressing CXCR3 (TNR3+). The clonotype comes from a human donor in good health. Some clones in this sample may be carry-over from other donors' samples. V and J are TRBV4-1 and TRBJ2-5. The CDR3 spells CASSQDQETQYF.